This T cell receptor (beta chain) was observed in a study of regulatory T cells in long-lasting Graves disease. Findings and limits, study-wide: The persistent group shared 3,000 or so public clonotypes, more than the approximately 890 shared by new patients. Persistent-disease Graves' patients showed less TCR diversity than new cases.

This clonotype came up a few times. What it binds is not known. The time point: newly diagnosed GD, antithyroid drugs for less than 3 months. Scientists built the TCR library using RNA that was extracted from PBMCs. Arm-PCR of CDR3 regions with iRepertoire HTBI primers generated TCR beta libraries. TCRdb reprocessed the multiplex PCR reads with MiXCR, giving one entry per CDR3 protein. The sample comprises under 450,000 distinct CDR3 sequences, 10% to 15% of which are singletons, and approximately 20% rests with the top ten. The CDR3 loop spans 14 amino acids. V lost 0 bases, J lost 5 bases, and 12 bases lay in between. Germline CDR1 is SGHRS and CDR2 is YFSETQ. The data were also submitted as part of a second study, on T cells in Graves' hyperthyroidism and ophthalmopathy.

The gene calls are TRBV5-1 and TRBJ2-7; D is ambiguous. Sequences were derived from peripheral blood mononuclear cells (PBMCs), sampled at new diagnosis, from a patient treated with antithyroid drugs. The receptor was isolated from a young woman with Graves disease. CDR3 region: CASSLESSLDEQYF. CDR3 bases: TGCGCCAGCAGCTTGGAAAGTAGCCTGGACGAGCAGTACTTC.